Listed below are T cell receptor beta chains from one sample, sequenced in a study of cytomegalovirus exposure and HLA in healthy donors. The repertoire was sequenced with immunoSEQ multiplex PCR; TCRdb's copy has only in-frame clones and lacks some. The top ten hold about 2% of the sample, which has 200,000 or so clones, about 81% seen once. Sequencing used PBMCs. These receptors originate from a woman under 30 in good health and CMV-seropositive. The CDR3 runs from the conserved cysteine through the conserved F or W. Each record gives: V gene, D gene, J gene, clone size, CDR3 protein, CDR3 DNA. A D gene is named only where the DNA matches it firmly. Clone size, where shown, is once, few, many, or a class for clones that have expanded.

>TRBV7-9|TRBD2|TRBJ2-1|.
CASSLQRGVPQTNEQFF
TGTGCCAGCAGCTTACAGCGGGGGGTACCCCAGACCAATGAGCAGTTCTTC
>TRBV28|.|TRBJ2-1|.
CATLAYSYNEQFF
TGTGCCACACTCGCCTACTCCTACAATGAGCAGTTCTTC
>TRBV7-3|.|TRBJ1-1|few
CASSLNYGTEAFF
TGTGCCAGCAGCTTAAACTACGGCACTGAAGCTTTCTTT
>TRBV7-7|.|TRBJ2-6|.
CASSPTGGSGANVLTF
TGTGCTAGCAGCCCCACCGGGGGATCTGGGGCCAACGTCCTGACTTTC
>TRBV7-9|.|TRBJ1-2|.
CASSLGGRSNYGYTF
TGTGCCAGCAGCTTAGGGGGCAGGAGTAACTATGGCTACACCTTC
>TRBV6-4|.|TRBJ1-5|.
CASSDSEGPGQPQHF
TGTGCCAGCAGTGACTCGGAGGGACCGGGGCAGCCCCAGCATTTT
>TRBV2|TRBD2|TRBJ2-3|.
CASLAGGSISTDTQYF
TGTGCCAGCCTGGCGGGGGGGTCAATAAGCACAGATACGCAGTATTTT
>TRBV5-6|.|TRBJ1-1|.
CASSSLEGEVEAFF
TGTGCCAGCAGCTCCCTGGAAGGGGAGGTTGAAGCTTTCTTT
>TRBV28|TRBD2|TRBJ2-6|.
CASTATSGAFSGANVLTF
TGTGCCAGCACCGCAACTAGCGGGGCCTTCTCTGGGGCCAACGTCCTGACTTTC
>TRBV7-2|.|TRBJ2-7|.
CASSLRTGFYEQYF
TGTGCCAGCAGCTTACGGACGGGATTCTACGAGCAGTACTTC
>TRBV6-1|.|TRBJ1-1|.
CASSELVRGETEAFF
TGTGCCAGCAGTGAACTGGTGCGAGGTGAGACTGAAGCTTTCTTT
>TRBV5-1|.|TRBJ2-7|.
CASSLPSSYEQYF
TGCGCCAGCAGCCTCCCCAGTTCCTACGAGCAGTACTTC
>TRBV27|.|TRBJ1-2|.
CASSFDAGGGYTF
TGTGCCAGCAGTTTTGACGCAGGAGGTGGCTACACCTTC
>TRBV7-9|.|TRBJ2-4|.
CASSAQGGTKNIQYF
TGTGCCAGCAGCGCCCAGGGGGGAACCAAAAACATTCAGTACTTC
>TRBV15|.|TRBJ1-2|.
CATSRDQGQIYGYTF
TGTGCCACCAGCAGAGATCAGGGGCAGATCTATGGCTACACCTTC
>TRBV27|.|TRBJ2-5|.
CASSYSGRQTQYF
TGTGCCAGCAGTTACTCAGGGCGACAGACCCAGTACTTC
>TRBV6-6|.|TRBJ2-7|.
CASSSRPAGLDEQYF
TGTGCCAGCAGTTCCCGACCCGCTGGGCTCGACGAGCAGTACTTC
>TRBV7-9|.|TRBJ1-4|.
CASSLGGSEKLFF
TGTGCCAGCAGCTTAGGAGGTAGCGAAAAACTGTTTTTT
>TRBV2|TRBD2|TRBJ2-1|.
CASSPGRGGLSNEQFF
TGTGCCAGCAGTCCGGGGCGGGGGGGCCTCTCAAATGAGCAGTTCTTC
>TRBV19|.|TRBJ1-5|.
CASRVGNQPQHF
TGTGCCAGTAGAGTAGGCAATCAGCCCCAGCATTTT
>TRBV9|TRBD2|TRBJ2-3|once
CASSVGGGGTDTQYF
TGTGCCAGCAGCGTAGGCGGGGGGGGTACAGATACGCAGTATTTT
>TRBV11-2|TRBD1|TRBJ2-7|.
CASSSRDRGFYEQYF
TGTGCCAGCAGCTCCCGGGACAGGGGCTTCTACGAGCAGTACTTC
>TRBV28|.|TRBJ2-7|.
CASSFPWGVQFYEQYF
TGTGCCAGCAGTTTTCCATGGGGAGTACAGTTCTACGAGCAGTACTTC
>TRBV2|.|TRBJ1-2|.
CASSDSQGRGYTF
TGTGCCAGCAGTGACTCACAGGGTCGAGGCTACACCTTC
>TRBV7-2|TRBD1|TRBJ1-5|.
CASSVKTGAGNQPQHF
TGTGCCAGCAGCGTCAAGACAGGGGCGGGCAATCAGCCCCAGCATTTT
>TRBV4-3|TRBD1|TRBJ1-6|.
CASSRYEGTGTGTSPLHF
TGCGCCAGCAGCCGATACGAAGGGACCGGGACAGGGACTTCACCCCTCCACTTT
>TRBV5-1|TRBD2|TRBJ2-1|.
CASSLAAMSGGRVF
TGCGCCAGCAGCTTGGCCGCTATGAGCGGGGGGCGAGTCTTC
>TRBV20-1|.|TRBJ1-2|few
CSANIGDGYTF
TGCAGTGCCAATATCGGGGATGGCTACACCTTC
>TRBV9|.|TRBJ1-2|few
CASSGRGRIHTF
TGTGCCAGCAGCGGCCGTGGCAGGATTCACACCTTC
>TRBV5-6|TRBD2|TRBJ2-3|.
CASSLAASGGRYTDTQYF
TGTGCCAGCAGCTTGGCGGCTAGCGGGGGCCGATACACAGATACGCAGTATTTT
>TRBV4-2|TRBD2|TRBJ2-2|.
CASSQPSGGTGELFF
TGTGCCAGCAGCCAACCAAGCGGGGGCACCGGGGAGCTGTTTTTT
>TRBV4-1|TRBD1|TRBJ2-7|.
CASSLPGQGLYEQYF
TGCGCCAGCAGCCTCCCGGGACAGGGACTCTACGAGCAGTACTTC
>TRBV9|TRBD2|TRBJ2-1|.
CASSVSGRGAYNEQFF
TGTGCCAGCAGCGTATCCGGGAGGGGGGCCTACAATGAGCAGTTCTTC
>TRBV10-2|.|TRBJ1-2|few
CASSIGLSNYGYTF
TGCGCCAGCAGTATCGGACTGTCGAACTATGGCTACACCTTC
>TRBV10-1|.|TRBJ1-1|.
CASTVRGTSDGAFF
TGCGCCAGCACCGTGCGGGGCACGTCCGATGGGGCTTTCTTT
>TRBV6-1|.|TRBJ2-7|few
CASSETGESNEQYF
TGTGCCAGCAGTGAAACCGGGGAGTCGAACGAGCAGTACTTC
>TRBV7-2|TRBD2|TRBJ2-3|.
CASSKLAGISDTQYF
TGTGCCAGCAGCAAACTAGCGGGGATCTCAGATACGCAGTATTTT
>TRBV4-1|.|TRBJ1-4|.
CASSQNRPRGIELFF
TGCGCCAGCAGCCAAAACCGGCCTAGAGGAATCGAACTGTTTTTT
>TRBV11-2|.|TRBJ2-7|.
CASSLDHPGYEQYF
TGTGCCAGCAGCTTAGATCATCCAGGGTACGAGCAGTACTTC
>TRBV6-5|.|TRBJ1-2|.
CASSNQGTNYGYTF
TGTGCCAGCAGCAATCAGGGGACCAACTATGGCTACACCTTC
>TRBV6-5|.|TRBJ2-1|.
CASSIRLGGDEQFF
TGTGCCAGCAGTATTCGACTGGGGGGTGATGAGCAGTTCTTC
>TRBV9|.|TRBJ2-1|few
CASSVAGDEQFF
TGTGCCAGCAGCGTAGCTGGAGATGAGCAGTTCTTC
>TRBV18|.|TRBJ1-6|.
CASSPSRDFSPLHF
TGTGCCAGCTCACCGTCCCGGGACTTTTCACCCCTCCACTTT
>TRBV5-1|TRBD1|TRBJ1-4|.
CASSLTGGGEKLFF
TGCGCCAGCAGCTTAACAGGGGGCGGTGAAAAACTGTTTTTT
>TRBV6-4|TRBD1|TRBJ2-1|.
CASSARQGNNEQFF
TGTGCCAGCAGTGCCCGACAGGGTAACAATGAGCAGTTCTTC
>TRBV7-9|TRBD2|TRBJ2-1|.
CASSLVGAWAGGYNEQFF
TGTGCCAGCAGCTTAGTAGGGGCATGGGCGGGGGGGTACAATGAGCAGTTCTTC
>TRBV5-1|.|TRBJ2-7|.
CASSLDGGNEQYF
TGCGCCAGCAGCTTGGATGGGGGCAACGAGCAGTACTTC
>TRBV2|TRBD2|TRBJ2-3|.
CASTQLRGASTDTQYF
TGTGCCAGCACCCAATTGCGGGGGGCGAGCACAGATACGCAGTATTTT
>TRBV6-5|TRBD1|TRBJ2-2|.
CASSYSDRAGELFF
TGTGCCAGCAGTTACTCGGACAGGGCCGGGGAGCTGTTTTTT
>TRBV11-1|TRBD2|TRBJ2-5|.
CASSFGLAGGLMETQYF
TGTGCCAGCAGCTTTGGACTAGCGGGGGGGCTGATGGAGACCCAGTACTTC
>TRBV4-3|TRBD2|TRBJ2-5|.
CASSLPGQGDSGGLYRQETQYF
TGCGCCAGCAGCCTGCCGGGGCAGGGGGATAGCGGGGGACTTTATCGACAAGAGACCCAGTACTTC
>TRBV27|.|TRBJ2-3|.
CASSLWRGGSDTQYF
TGTGCCAGCAGTTTATGGCGCGGGGGCTCAGATACGCAGTATTTT
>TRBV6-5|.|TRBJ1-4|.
CASSTWRDRHEKLFF
TGTGCCAGCAGCACCTGGAGGGATCGGCATGAAAAACTGTTTTTT